The 9 T cell receptor beta chains below were found in one sample sequenced in a study of cytomegalovirus exposure and HLA in healthy donors. Some clones are missing from TCRdb's copy, which holds only in-frame ones; the method was immunoSEQ multiplex PCR. Of some 150,000 clones detected, about 94% appear once; the ten largest clones hold 1.8%. The sequenced material came from PBMCs. The receptors were gathered from a man aged 18 to 29 in good health and CMV-seropositive.

V and J are TRBV4-1 and TRBJ2-6; D is perhaps TRBD1 (6 bases). The length of the CDR3 is 16 residues. Trimming removed 1 base from V and 6 bases from J, with 13 bases in between. Per the germline V gene, CDR1 is MGHRA and CDR2 is YSYEKL. The CDR3 nucleotides are TGCGCCAGCAGCCAAGTTGACAGGCTTCCGGCCAACGTCCTGACTTTC. It codes for CASSQVDRLPANVLTF.

The chain recombines TRBV5-1 with TRBJ2-1; 9 bases align to TRBD2. The CDR3 runs to 17 residues. V dropped 0 bases and J dropped 1; count of bases not matched to a gene: 5. CDR1 is SGHRS, CDR2 YFSETQ, per germline. CDR3 nucleotides: TGCGCCAGCAGCTTGGTAGCGGGAGACGGGTCCTACAATGAGCAGTTCTTC. This gives the protein CASSLVAGDGSYNEQFF.

CDR3 DNA sequence: TGTGCCAGCAGTTACTCGTACGCGGCCCAAGAGACCCAGTACTTC. The encoded protein is CASSYSYAAQETQYF. V is TRBV6-5 and J is TRBJ2-5, with D hard to call. Germline CDR1 MNHEY, CDR2 SVGAGI. The CDR3 is 15 amino acids. The V and J ends lost 0 bases and 1 base respectively, with 9 bases between them.

The chain has TRBV4-1 and TRBJ1-1; D remains unclear. The CDR3 is 13 residues long. Trimming removed 4 bases from V and 7 bases from J, with 13 bases in between. Germline V gives CDR1 MGHRA, CDR2 YSYEKL. The CDR3, as DNA: TGCGCCAGCAGCCCCATTTGGCAGGATGAAGCTTTCTTT. It translates to CASSPIWQDEAFF.

The CDR3 nucleotides read TGTGCCAGCTCTCAGGGCCCATCTGGGGCCAACGTCCTGACTTTC. It translates to CASSQGPSGANVLTF. The V call is TRBV18, the J call TRBJ2-6, with a possible D match to TRBD1 (5 bases). This CDR3 is built from 15 residues. Germline V gene sequence: CDR1 KGHSH, CDR2 LQKENI. Trimming shortened V by 6 bases and J by 1 base, and 10 bases separated the two germline ends. The full variable domain, in which reference TRBV18 and TRBJ2-6 provide the parts outside the CDR3, is NAGVMQNPRHLVRRRGQEARLRCSPMKGHSHVYWYRQLPEEGLKFMVYLQKENIIDESGMPKERFSAEFPKEGPSILRIQQVVRGDSAAYFCASSQGPSGANVLTFGAGSRLTVL.

This CDR3 is CASMNLANEQFF. CDR3 sequence (DNA): TGTGCCAGCATGAACCTAGCGAACGAGCAGTTCTTC. The chain joins TRBV27 to TRBJ2-1; D is perhaps TRBD2 (6 bases). CDR1 and CDR2 (germline): MNHEY, SMNVEV (reference sequence). This CDR3 comprises 12 residues. The germline V and J ends were trimmed by 7 bases and 10 bases, with 14 bases remaining between them.

V usage is TRBV9 and J usage is TRBJ2-3, with 8 bases matching TRBD2. Per the germline V gene, CDR1 is SGDLS and CDR2 is YYNGEE. The CDR3 runs to 15 residues. After removal of 3 bases from V and 7 bases from J, the junction contained 10 bases not matched to a gene. The CDR3 DNA reads as TGTGCCAGCAGCGCCAGCGGGAGTACGTCCAATACGCAGTATTTT. This gives the protein CASSASGSTSNTQYF.

The J gene is TRBJ2-7, the V gene TRBV10-3; 10 positions agree with TRBD2. Germline V gene data show CDR1 as ENHRY and CDR2 as SYGVKD. The CDR3 loop spans 13 amino acids. With 7 bases clipped from V and 5 bases from J, the junction kept 5 bases outside the gene matches. The CDR3 sequence: CAITEGLANEQYF. For the CDR3, the DNA is TGTGCCATCACCGAGGGACTAGCGAACGAGCAGTACTTC.

The gene calls are TRBV5-1 and TRBJ2-3, with D possibly being TRBD1 (5 bases). Trimming stripped 0 bases from V and 0 bases from J, with 8 bases between. Per germline, CDR1 SGHRS and CDR2 YFSETQ. The CDR3 covers 15 residues. CDR3 nucleotides: TGCGCCAGCAGCTTGGCCCAGGGCAGCACAGATACGCAGTATTTT. Translation: CASSLAQGSTDTQYF.